A selection of T cell receptor beta chains follows, all from one sample in a study of vaccination and CD4 T cells after COVID-19. For these TCRs, the target antigens are not known. TCRdb analysed the PCR reads with MiXCR anew, one entry per CDR3 protein. The top ten hold about 23% of the sample, which has around 9,000 distinct CDR3 sequences, under 40% seen once. The sample was CD4+ T cells from blood, cultured in vitro. These receptors were obtained from a human donor in good health. Each CDR3 is given with its conserved first and last residue. D genes are given only for firm matches. Clone size is shown for a subset of rows, as once, few, many or a class of expanded clone.

D gene | clone size | CDR3 length | J gene | V gene | CDR3 DNA | CDR3 protein
- | - | 15 | TRBJ1-6 | TRBV7-2 | TGTGCCAGCAGTTTGGGCAGGTCGTATAATTCACCCCTCCACTTT | CASSLGRSYNSPLHF
TRBD2 | - | 16 | TRBJ2-7 | TRBV6-1 | TGTGCCAGCAGTCCCTCTCTAGCGGGAGCGCTCTACGAGCAGTACTTC | CASSPSLAGALYEQYF
- | once | 14 | TRBJ2-3 | TRBV20-1 | TGCAGTGCTAGAAAGTCCACCGGCACAGATACGCAGTATTTT | CSARKSTGTDTQYF
- | large | 15 | TRBJ2-7 | TRBV20-1 | TGCAGTGCTCATTACCGCTTGGGTAGCGGTGGCGAGCAGTACTTC | CSAHYRLGSGGEQYF
- | - | 15 | TRBJ2-2 | TRBV19 | TGTGCCAGTAGCTGGACAGGGACTAATCCCGGGGAGCTGTTTTTT | CASSWTGTNPGELFF
- | few | 16 | TRBJ1-2 | TRBV27 | TGTGCCAGCAGCCCAATGGCAGGGAATCCTAACTATGGCTACACCTTC | CASSPMAGNPNYGYTF
TRBD2 | few | 15 | TRBJ2-1 | TRBV6-1 | TGTGCCAGCAGTGAACTAGCGGGAGGGTACAATGAGCAGTTCTTC | CASSELAGGYNEQFF
- | - | 17 | TRBJ2-1 | TRBV4-3 | TGCGCCAGCAGCCAAGAAACGGCCACAAGGGGATACAATGAGCAGTTCTTC | CASSQETATRGYNEQFF
TRBD1 | - | 14 | TRBJ2-7 | TRBV6-1 | TGTGCCAGCAGTACAGGGGGTATCGCCTACGAGCGGTACTTC | CASSTGGIAYERYF
- | - | 15 | TRBJ1-4 | TRBV20-1 | TGCAGTGCTAGAGTTAAGGTGGGGGCTAATGAAAAACTGTTTTTT | CSARVKVGANEKLFF
- | - | 13 | TRBJ1-4 | TRBV24-1 | TGTGCCACCTCGGACAGCCGGCGGGAAAAACTGTTTTTT | CATSDSRREKLFF
- | - | 13 | TRBJ2-2 | TRBV20-1 | TGCAGTGCTAGAGCCCCCGCCACCCGGGAGCTGTTTTTT | CSARAPATRELFF
- | - | 11 | TRBJ2-3 | TRBV20-1 | TGCAGTGCTAGCTATTCAGATACGCAGTATTTT | CSASYSDTQYF
- | - | 19 | TRBJ2-1 | TRBV5-4 | TGTGCCAGCGCCCTGCCCCCGGGGCCGACTTTTAGCTCCTACAATGAGCAGTTCTTC | CASALPPGPTFSSYNEQFF
- | once | 15 | TRBJ1-4 | TRBV4-2 | TGTGCCAGCGGCCAAGAGGGAAGAGGGGATGAAAAACTGTTTTTT | CASGQEGRGDEKLFF
TRBD1 | - | 15 | TRBJ2-2 | TRBV28 | TGTGCCAGCAGTGGGGGACAGGGGGCGGCCGGGGAGCTGTTTTTT | CASSGGQGAAGELFF
TRBD1 | once | 15 | TRBJ2-3 | TRBV5-4 | TGTGCCAGCAGCCCCGGGGACAGGGGGTGGGATACGCAGTATTTT | CASSPGDRGWDTQYF
TRBD2 | - | 17 | TRBJ2-3 | TRBV7-8 | TGTGCCAGCAGCACCCGATTCGGGGGGGGGGGAACAGATACGCAGTATTTT | CASSTRFGGGGTDTQYF
TRBD1 | - | 15 | TRBJ2-7 | TRBV27 | TGTGCCAGCAGCAGCTGGACAGGGGAACGGTACGAGCAGTACTTC | CASSSWTGERYEQYF
TRBD1 | few | 14 | TRBJ1-1 | TRBV6-5 | TGTGCCAGCAGTTACGCAGGGGGTGACACTGAAGCTTTCTTT | CASSYAGGDTEAFF
- | - | 15 | TRBJ1-5 | TRBV19 | TGTGCCAGTAGTATATCCGGGCTCCCGGGTCAGCCCCAGCATTTT | CASSISGLPGQPQHF
- | - | 11 | TRBJ2-7 | TRBV2 | TGTGCCAGCGATTATTCGGGCGAGCAGTACTTC | CASDYSGEQYF
- | - | 15 | TRBJ1-5 | TRBV6-1 | TGTGCCAGCAGCCCGGGGGGAGGATACCATCAGCCCCAGCATTTT | CASSPGGGYHQPQHF
- | few | 11 | TRBJ1-1 | TRBV20-1 | TGCAGTGCTAGAGACTACACAGAAGCTTTCTTT | CSARDYTEAFF
TRBD1 | - | 13 | TRBJ2-5 | TRBV7-7 | TGTGCTAGCAGCCAGGACAGGGGAGAGACCCAGTACTTC | CASSQDRGETQYF
- | - | 17 | TRBJ1-5 | TRBV6-2/TRBV6-3 | TGTGCCAGCAGTTACCACCAGGGGAGATATAGCAATCAGCCCCAGCATTTT | CASSYHQGRYSNQPQHF
- | - | 13 | TRBJ1-3 | TRBV7-9 | TGTGCCAGCAGCTTAGGAGCCGGGAACACCATATATTTT | CASSLGAGNTIYF
TRBD2 | - | 18 | TRBJ2-5 | TRBV4-2 | TGTGCCAGCAGCCAGTTGACTAGCGGGAGCTCCCCCCAAGAGACCCAGTACTTC | CASSQLTSGSSPQETQYF
- | - | 15 | TRBJ2-3 | TRBV6-1 | TGTGCCAGCGGCCGGATGGGTGTAAGCACAGATACGCAGTATTTT | CASGRMGVSTDTQYF
- | - | 13 | TRBJ2-5 | TRBV4-3 | TGCGCCAGCAGCCAAGGAGGGCTAGAGACCCAGTACTTC | CASSQGGLETQYF
TRBD1 | - | 16 | TRBJ1-2 | TRBV30 | TGTGCCTGGAGCCTCTCGGGGACAGGGGACTCCTATGGCTACACCTTC | CAWSLSGTGDSYGYTF
- | - | 13 | TRBJ2-3 | TRBV11-1 | TGTGCCAGCAGCCCCCGGGAGCCAGATACGCAGTATTTT | CASSPREPDTQYF
TRBD1 | - | 15 | TRBJ2-3 | TRBV7-3 | TGTGCCAGCAGCTTAAGAGGGGGCGCGGTGGATACACAGTATTTT | CASSLRGGAVDTQYF
TRBD2 | - | 22 | TRBJ2-4 | TRBV6-2/TRBV6-3 | TGTGCCAGCAGGGCCCTTGGGACTAGCGGGAGGCTGCCGGGAGGGGCCAAAAACATTCAGTACTTC | CASRALGTSGRLPGGAKNIQYF
TRBD2 | - | 15 | TRBJ2-1 | TRBV7-2 | TGTGCCAGCAGCCAAACTAGCGGCTCCTACAATGAGCAGTTCTTC | CASSQTSGSYNEQFF
- | - | 14 | TRBJ1-2 | TRBV9 | TGTGCCAGCAGCGTAGAAGTAGGGAACTATGGCTACACCTTC | CASSVEVGNYGYTF
- | few | 13 | TRBJ2-7 | TRBV19 | TGTGCCAGTAGCCCGATGGGGCTCCACGAGCAGTACTTC | CASSPMGLHEQYF
TRBD2 | - | 17 | TRBJ2-1 | TRBV6-2/TRBV6-3 | TGTGCCAGCAGCCCCCGGACTAGCGGGAGCTCCTACAATGAGCAGTTCTTC | CASSPRTSGSSYNEQFF
- | few | 14 | TRBJ2-7 | TRBV19 | TGTGCCAGTAGGAACCTTGGCGGGGCCTACGAGCAGTACTTC | CASRNLGGAYEQYF
- | - | 13 | TRBJ2-5 | TRBV7-2 | TGTGCCAGCAGCGCAGTCGGGTCGGGGACCCAGTACTTC | CASSAVGSGTQYF
- | - | 14 | TRBJ2-3 | TRBV4-2 | TGTGCCAGCAGCCAAGGGCAGAGCACAGATACGCAGTATTTT | CASSQGQSTDTQYF
- | once | 13 | TRBJ2-1 | TRBV11-3 | TGTGCCAGCAGGGGGCCCACCGGGACAGAGCAGTTCTTC | CASRGPTGTEQFF
- | - | 15 | TRBJ2-7 | TRBV27 | TGTGCCAGCAGCAGGGACCCTTTCCGGGACACAAGGCAGTACTTC | CASSRDPFRDTRQYF
- | - | 14 | TRBJ1-6 | TRBV7-3 | TGTGCCAGCAGCTTTGCAGGGGAGGTTTCACCCCTCCACTTT | CASSFAGEVSPLHF
- | few | 14 | TRBJ1-2 | TRBV11-2 | TGTGCCAGCAGCTTAGTCAGGGTAGAAGGTGGCTACACCTTC | CASSLVRVEGGYTF
- | few | 13 | TRBJ1-2 | TRBV11-2 | TGTGCCAGCAGTTTAGGGGAGAACTATGGCTACACCTTC | CASSLGENYGYTF
- | - | 12 | TRBJ1-2 | TRBV2 | TGTGCCAGCTCAGTGGGCTCGCAGGGCTACACCTTC | CASSVGSQGYTF
- | - | 14 | TRBJ1-2 | TRBV25-1 | TGTGCCAGCAGTGAGTCCCTGTGGAACTATGGCTACACCTTC | CASSESLWNYGYTF
- | few | 13 | TRBJ2-2 | TRBV14 | TGTGCCAGCAGCGCGACTATTCCCGGGGAGCTGTTTTTT | CASSATIPGELFF
TRBD1 | few | 15 | TRBJ1-1 | TRBV7-2 | TGTGCCAGCAGCCTCCAGACAGGGCGGCACACTGAAGCTTTCTTT | CASSLQTGRHTEAFF
- | - | 14 | TRBJ2-2 | TRBV11-3 | TGTGCCAGCAGCTCTGTTAGGGGGGCCGGGGAGCTGTTTTTT | CASSSVRGAGELFF
- | medium-sized | 13 | TRBJ2-5 | TRBV20-1 | TGCAGTGCTAGGGTGCAGGTTCAAGAGACCCAGTACTTC | CSARVQVQETQYF
- | - | 15 | TRBJ1-1 | TRBV30 | TGTGCCTGGAGTGTTTGGGGGGGGCTCGAAACTGAAGCTTTCTTT | CAWSVWGGLETEAFF
- | - | 13 | TRBJ2-6 | TRBV20-1 | TGCAGTGCCACAGGGTCTGGGGCCAACGTCCTGACTTTC | CSATGSGANVLTF